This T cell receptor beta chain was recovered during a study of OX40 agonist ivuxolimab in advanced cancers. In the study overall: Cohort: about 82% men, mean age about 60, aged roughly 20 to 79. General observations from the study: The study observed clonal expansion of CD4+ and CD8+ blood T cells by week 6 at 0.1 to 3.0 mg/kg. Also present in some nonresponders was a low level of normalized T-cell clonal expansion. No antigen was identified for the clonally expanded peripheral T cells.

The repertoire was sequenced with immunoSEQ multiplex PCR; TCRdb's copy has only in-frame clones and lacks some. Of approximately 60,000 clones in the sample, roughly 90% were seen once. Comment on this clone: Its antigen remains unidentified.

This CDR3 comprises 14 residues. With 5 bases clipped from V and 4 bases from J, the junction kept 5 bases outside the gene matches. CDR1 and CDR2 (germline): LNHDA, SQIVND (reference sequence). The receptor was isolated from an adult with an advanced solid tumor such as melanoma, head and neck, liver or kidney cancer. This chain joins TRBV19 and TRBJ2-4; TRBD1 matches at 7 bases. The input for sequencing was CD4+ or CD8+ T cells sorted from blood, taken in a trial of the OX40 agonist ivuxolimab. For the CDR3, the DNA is TGTGCCAGTAGTCCACGACAGGGTAAAAACATTCAGTACTTC. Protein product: CASSPRQGKNIQYF.